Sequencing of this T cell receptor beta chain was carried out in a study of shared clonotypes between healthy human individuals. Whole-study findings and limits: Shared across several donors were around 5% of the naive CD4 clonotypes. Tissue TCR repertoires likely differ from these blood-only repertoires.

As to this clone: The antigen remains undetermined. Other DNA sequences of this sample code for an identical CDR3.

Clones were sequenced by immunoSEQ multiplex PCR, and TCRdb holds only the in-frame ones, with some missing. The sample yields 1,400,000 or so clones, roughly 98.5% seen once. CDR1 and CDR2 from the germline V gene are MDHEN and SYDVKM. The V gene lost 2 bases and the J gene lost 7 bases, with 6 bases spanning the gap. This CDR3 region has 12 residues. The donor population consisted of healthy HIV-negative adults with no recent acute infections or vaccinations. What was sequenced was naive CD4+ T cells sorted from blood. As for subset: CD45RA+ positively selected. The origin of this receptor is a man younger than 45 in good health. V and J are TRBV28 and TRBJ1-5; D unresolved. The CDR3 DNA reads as TGTGCCAGCAGTTTACTAAGGCAGCCCCAGCATTTT. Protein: CASSLLRQPQHF.